The sequence of this TCR beta chain was determined in a study of blood T cell repertoires in COVID-19. Study as a whole: Acute and convalescent COVID-19 samples came from the United States, Italy and Spain. Sample material is recorded as cDNA or gDNA derived from T cells, B-cell-depleted T cells, or PBMCs.

The CDR3 has 13 residues. The germline CDR1 and CDR2 sequences are LGHDT and YNNKEL (reference sequence). Losses at the gene ends were 4 bases for V and 6 bases for J; bases not matched to a gene: 6. Per the authors' pipeline: Estimation of nucleated cell counts was performed using reference gene primer amplification. The table came from immunoSEQ multiplex PCR; TCRdb's copy has only in-frame clones and leaves some out. The DNA was the basis for D and trimming; V, J and clone size are from that table. The sample consists of more than 85,000 clones, nearly 90% of them appearing once. Sequencing was carried out using peripheral blood. The chain links TRBV3-1 (or the pseudogene TRBV3-2) to TRBJ2-7; 7 nucleotides align to TRBD2. The receptor was isolated from a man aged 50-60 years with active COVID-19. The CDR3 DNA reads TGTGCCAGCAGCCCTCTGGCGGGGGTCGAGCAGTACTTC. Its protein is CASSPLAGVEQYF.